These 32 T cell receptor beta chains share one sample of origin, sequenced in a study of blood T cell repertoires in COVID-19. The method was immunoSEQ multiplex PCR; TCRdb's version includes in-frame clones alone and lacks a portion of them. The table includes about 240,000 clones, 87% detected once. The sequenced material came from peripheral blood. These receptors originate from a man aged 55 to 69 who had recovered from COVID-19.

This chain uses TRBV20-1 with TRBJ1-2; TRBD1 aligns across 9 bases. This CDR3 is built from 11 residues. Germline V CDR1 and CDR2: DFQATT, SNEGSKA (reference sequence). Losses at the gene ends were 8 bases for V and 7 bases for J; bases not matched to a gene: 5. This CDR3 reads CSPGTGFGYTF. CDR3 DNA: TGCAGTCCCGGGACAGGGTTTGGCTACACCTTC.

The table lists this clone with a count of one. The chain joins TRBV5-1 to TRBJ1-2, with D possibly TRBD1 on 6 matching bases. Deletions cut 7 bases from V and 6 bases from J, with 16 bases between. Germline V gene lookup returns CDR1 SGHRS and CDR2 YFSETQ. CDR3 size: 13 residues. CDR3 bases: TGCGCCAGCGCTAGGGGGGGAATGGATGGCTACACCTTC. Protein product: CASARGGMDGYTF.

This chain links TRBV9 with TRBJ1-3; TRBD1 is a possible D gene (6 bases). The length of the CDR3 is 15 residues. Per germline, CDR1 SGDLS and CDR2 YYNGEE. V lost 2 bases and J lost 2, with 11 bases in between. CDR3 in amino acids: CASSVGHRPGNTIYF. The CDR3 bases are TGTGCCAGCAGCGTGGGACACCGACCTGGAAACACCATATATTTT.

The gene calls are TRBV6-1 and TRBJ1-6, with 7 nucleotides matching TRBD1. CDR3 size: 15 residues. The germline V gene encodes CDR1 MNHNS and CDR2 SASEGT. J was trimmed by 9 bases and V by 3 bases; bases with no gene match: 8. CDR3 region: CASSDLTGSTSPLHF. The DNA of the CDR3 is TGTGCCAGCAGTGACCTGACAGGGAGTACTTCACCCCTCCACTTT.

The chain is built from TRBV11-1 and TRBJ1-1, with D perhaps matching TRBD1 (5 bases). V lost 5 bases and J lost 3, with 16 bases in between. There are 15 residues in the CDR3. Germline lookup yields CDR1 SGHAT and CDR2 FQDESV (reference sequence). The CDR3 sequence: CASSVVQGRDTEAFF. The CDR3, as DNA: TGTGCCAGCAGCGTTGTGCAGGGAAGGGACACTGAAGCTTTCTTT.

The rearrangement joins TRBV3-1 (or the pseudogene TRBV3-2) to TRBJ1-1; TRBD1 agrees at 12 bases. CDR3 length: 17 amino acids. Germline V gene sequence: CDR1 LGHDT, CDR2 YNNKEL (reference sequence). Trimming at V came to 5 bases and at J to 4 bases, leaving 11 bases not matched to a gene. In nucleotides, the CDR3 is TGTGCCAGCAGCAAAAGGGGGACAGGGGGCCCGGGCACTGAAGCTTTCTTT. Encoded protein: CASSKRGTGGPGTEAFF.

The rearrangement joins TRBV7-6 to TRBJ1-6; D gene unclear. The germline V gene has CDR1 SGHVS and CDR2 FNYEAQ. V was pared by 1 base and J by 8 bases, with 15 bases between. This CDR3 contains 16 residues. CDR3 in amino acids: CASSLVKRTRDSPLHF. The CDR3 nucleotides read TGTGCCAGCAGCTTAGTGAAGAGGACTAGAGATTCACCCCTCCACTTT.

This clone was counted a few times. The V and J genes are TRBV19 and TRBJ1-3; 9 bases fit TRBD1. The V segment lost 5 bases and the J segment 5 bases; nucleotides outside the gene matches: 4. The germline V gene encodes CDR1 LNHDA and CDR2 SQIVND (reference sequence). This CDR3 is built from 14 residues. The CDR3 DNA reads as TGTGCCAGTAGTCCAGGGACAGGGAGAAACACCATATATTTT. It yields the protein CASSPGTGRNTIYF.

The rearrangement joins TRBV5-1 to TRBJ1-2; D gene unclear. The CDR3 loop spans 13 amino acids. V shed 4 bases and J shed 4 bases, with 11 bases lying between them. The germline V gene has CDR1 SGHRS and CDR2 YFSETQ. The CDR3 loop reads CASSPGEAYGYTF. The CDR3 region has the DNA TGCGCCAGCAGCCCCGGTGAAGCCTATGGCTACACCTTC.

This clone was seen only a few times. This chain connects TRBV9 to TRBJ2-7; 8 bases are a match to TRBD1. The CDR3 has 14 amino acids. CDR1 SGDLS and CDR2 YYNGEE come from the germline V gene. J gave up 5 bases and V 0 bases, and 4 bases lay outside the gene matches. The CDR3 region has the DNA TGTGCCAGCAGCGTAGGGACAGGGTCCCACGAGCAGTACTTC. It is translated as CASSVGTGSHEQYF.

The chain couples TRBV24-1 to TRBJ1-4; D call uncertain. The CDR3 sequence is 15 residues long. Between the trimmed V and J ends, which lost 4 bases and 3 bases, there was a span of 11 bases. Germline-derived CDR1 and CDR2 are KGHDR and SFDVKD. The CDR3 DNA sequence: TGTGCCACCAGTGAACGCATGGGAGCTAATGAAAAACTGTTTTTT. Translating gives CATSERMGANEKLFF.

The V and J genes are TRBV6-5 and TRBJ2-3; D remains ambiguous. This CDR3 region has 15 residues. Trimming pared 0 bases from V and 2 bases from J, leaving 9 bases between. The V gene's germline CDR1 is MNHEY and CDR2 SVGAGI. For the CDR3, the DNA is TGTGCCAGCAGTTACTCGATCGGGTACACAGATACGCAGTATTTT. Its protein is CASSYSIGYTDTQYF.

This chain uses TRBV7-9 with TRBJ1-1; D perhaps matches TRBD1 (5 bases). V lost 5 bases to trimming and J lost 1 base, with 8 bases between them. The CDR3 is 13 residues long. Germline values: CDR1 SEHNR, CDR2 FQNEAQ (reference sequence). CDR3 loop: CASSPQENTEAFF. The CDR3 region has the DNA TGTGCCAGCAGCCCACAGGAGAACACTGAAGCTTTCTTT. The variable domain in full, completed from reference TRBV7-9 and TRBJ1-1, reads DTGVSQNPRHKITKRGQNVTFRCDPISEHNRLYWYRQTLGQGPEFLTYFQNEAQLEKSRLLSDRFSAERPKGSFSTLEIQRTEQGDSAMYLCASSPQENTEAFFGQGTRLTVV.

The V and J genes are TRBV19 and TRBJ1-1; TRBD1 might be the D (6 bases). V was trimmed by 6 bases and J by 4 bases, leaving 15 bases between them. Germline assignment: CDR1 LNHDA and CDR2 SQIVND (reference sequence). The length of the CDR3 is 14 residues. The CDR3 nucleotides are TGTGCCAGTAGAACGGACAGAGGTCCCACTGAAGCTTTCTTT. Translation: CASRTDRGPTEAFF.

V usage is TRBV6-2 or TRBV6-3 and J usage is TRBJ1-5; possibly TRBD1 for D (5 bases). Germline V gene sequence: CDR1 MNHEY, CDR2 SVGEGT. V lost 3 bases to trimming and J lost 2 bases, with 11 bases between them. The CDR3 extends over 15 amino acids. CDR3 sequence reads: CASSYGGSGNQPQHF. The CDR3, as DNA: TGTGCCAGCAGTTATGGGGGGAGCGGCAATCAGCCCCAGCATTTT.

This clone was counted a few times. V and J are TRBV7-2 and TRBJ2-5; 7 bases match TRBD2. CDR1 SGHTA and CDR2 FQGNSA come from the germline V gene. Unmatched junction bases numbered 12, after V lost 1 base and J lost 7 bases. This CDR3 has 16 residues. CDR3 nucleotide sequence: TGTGCCAGCAGCTTAGATTCTTCCAGGGAGGGAGTGACCCAGTACTTC. This codes for CASSLDSSREGVTQYF.

The chain links TRBV11-2 to TRBJ2-7, with a weak D call TRBD1 (5 bases). Germline lookup yields CDR1 SGHAT and CDR2 FQNNGV. The V end was cut by 6 bases, the J end by 3 bases, with 12 bases between. The CDR3 runs to 13 residues. The CDR3 loop is CASRRTQDYEQYV. The DNA of the CDR3 is TGTGCCAGCAGGCGGACACAAGACTACGAGCAGTACGTC.

The chain is built from TRBV27 and TRBJ1-5; D might be TRBD1 (5 bases). V lost 5 bases and J lost 2, with 10 bases in between. CDR3 length: 14 residues. CDR1 is MNHEY, CDR2 SMNVEV, per germline (reference sequence). CDR3 in amino acids: CASSRGGGNQPQHF. CDR3 DNA: TGTGCCAGCAGTCGTGGGGGGGGCAATCAGCCCCAGCATTTT.

This rearrangement joins TRBV9 to TRBJ2-7, with 7 bases identical to TRBD2. J gave up 0 bases and V 4 bases, and 10 bases lay outside the gene matches. This CDR3 is 16 amino acids long. Germline-derived CDR1 and CDR2 are SGDLS and YYNGEE. The CDR3 DNA is TGTGCCAGCAGCCCACGAGGAAGGACTAGCTCCTACGAGCAGTACTTC. Translated, it gives CASSPRGRTSSYEQYF.

The V and J genes are TRBV6-6 and TRBJ1-1; D not certain. This CDR3 has 14 residues. The germline gives CDR1 MNHNY, CDR2 SVGAGI (reference sequence). Trimming shortened V by 4 bases and J by 0 bases, and 9 bases separated the two germline ends. The chain's CDR3 is CASSSGLLNTEAFF. CDR3 nucleotides: TGTGCCAGCAGTTCCGGGTTATTGAACACTGAAGCTTTCTTT.

This rearrangement joins TRBV15 to TRBJ2-3; a weak D match, TRBD1 (6 bases). The CDR3 loop spans 16 amino acids. The germline V gene encodes CDR1 LNHNV and CDR2 YYDKDF (reference sequence). The V gene lost 7 bases and the J gene lost 4 bases, with 21 bases spanning the gap. CDR3 sequence: CATTGDAFGRADTQYF. The DNA for the CDR3 is TGTGCCACCACAGGGGATGCTTTCGGAAGGGCAGATACGCAGTATTTT.

V and J are TRBV2 and TRBJ2-5; D gene uncertain. Trimming removed 2 bases from V and 5 bases from J, with 6 bases in between. Germline CDR1 is SNHLY and CDR2 is FYNNEI. The CDR3 runs 12 residues. Written as DNA, the CDR3 is TGTGCCAGCAGTGAATTCGGGGAGACCCAGTACTTC. Translation gives CASSEFGETQYF.

The chain links TRBV6-5 to TRBJ2-7, with TRBD2 as a possible D gene (5 bases). The V gene's germline CDR1 is MNHEY and CDR2 SVGAGI. The CDR3 spans 12 residues. The ends were cut back, 6 bases at V and 11 bases at J, with 17 bases in the middle. CDR3 amino acids: CASRGPGTLEYV. The CDR3 DNA reads TGTGCCAGCAGAGGACCGGGAACTTTGGAGTACGTC.

The V call is TRBV18, the J call TRBJ2-7, with D tentatively TRBD2 (6 bases). Germline V gives CDR1 KGHSH, CDR2 LQKENI. The CDR3 has 13 residues. V dropped 2 bases and J dropped 6 bases, with 11 bases sitting between them. DNA for the CDR3: TGTGCCAGCTCACCAGCGGGGCTCGGCGAGCAGTACGTC. Encoded protein: CASSPAGLGEQYV.

V is TRBV24-1 and J is TRBJ2-1; possible D gene TRBD2, 6 bases. V was pared by 0 bases and J by 7 bases, with 15 bases between. The V gene's germline CDR1 is KGHDR and CDR2 SFDVKD. The CDR3 is 16 amino acids. CDR3 region: CATSDLDLTSVNEQFF. The CDR3, as DNA: TGTGCCACCAGTGATTTGGACCTGACTAGTGTAAATGAGCAGTTCTTC.

This CDR3 reads CATVRSARDGNQPQHF. The CDR3 region has the DNA TGTGCCACCGTCAGGTCCGCCCGGGATGGCAATCAGCCCCAGCATTTT. The J gene is TRBJ1-5, the V gene TRBV6-6; the D is unclear. Per the germline V gene, CDR1 is MNHNY and CDR2 is SVGAGI (reference sequence). The germline V and J ends were trimmed by 10 bases and 2 bases, with 21 bases remaining between them. The CDR3 loop spans 16 amino acids.

V usage is TRBV2 and J usage is TRBJ2-2; TRBD2 is a possible D gene (6 bases). There are 15 residues in the CDR3. CDR1 SNHLY and CDR2 FYNNEI come from the germline V gene. Trimming removed 11 bases at V and 7 bases at J, with 23 bases between. CDR3 sequence: CASSGSRGWGGELFF. The CDR3 DNA follows: TGTGCCTCCAGCGGATCCCGGGGGTGGGGCGGGGAGCTGTTTTTT.

The V gene is TRBV3-1 (or the pseudogene TRBV3-2), the J gene TRBJ2-4; D is unresolved. Germline V gene lookup returns CDR1 LGHDT and CDR2 YNNKEL (reference sequence). CDR3 length equals 16 residues. Trimming removed 2 bases at V and 2 bases at J, with 13 bases between. The CDR3 DNA reads as TGTGCCAGCAGCCAATCCCTAGAGTTTACCAAAAACATTCAGTACTTC. Protein product: CASSQSLEFTKNIQYF.

Only a few counts were recorded for this clone. The V gene is TRBV29-1, the J gene TRBJ1-2; 9 bases map to TRBD1. The V and J ends lost 7 bases and 7 bases, in that order; junction bases with no gene match: 7. Per germline, CDR1 SQVTM and CDR2 ANQGSEA. There are 12 residues in the CDR3. CDR3 nucleotide sequence: TGCAGCGCCAGGACAGGGGATCTTGGCTACACCTTC. Its protein product is CSARTGDLGYTF.

This clone has just a few counts. V and J are TRBV19 and TRBJ1-5, with a tentative D call TRBD1 (5 bases). The V gene lost 7 bases and the J gene lost 7 bases, with 11 bases spanning the gap. The length of the CDR3 is 12 residues. The V gene's germline CDR1 is LNHDA and CDR2 SQIVND (reference sequence). The CDR3 reads CASNRQGQPQHF. The CDR3 DNA is TGTGCCAGTAACAGGCAAGGACAGCCCCAGCATTTT.

The chain is built from TRBV19 and TRBJ1-1, with 7 bases identical to TRBD1. Germline V CDR1 and CDR2: LNHDA, SQIVND (reference sequence). Trimming took 4 bases from V and 6 from J; bases not matched to a gene: 11. The CDR3 loop spans 15 amino acids. The CDR3 DNA reads TGTGCCAGTAGTAGGCAAGGACAGGCCTCGGCTGAAGCTTTCTTT. Protein: CASSRQGQASAEAFF.

This sequence joins TRBV4-2 and TRBJ2-3, with D perhaps matching TRBD2 (6 bases). CDR1 LGHNA and CDR2 YNFKEQ come from the germline V gene. The germline V and J ends were trimmed by 4 bases and 3 bases, with 8 bases remaining between them. The CDR3 has 13 residues. DNA for the CDR3: TGTGCCAGCAGCCTAGGGACTACAGATACGCAGTATTTT. Its protein is CASSLGTTDTQYF.